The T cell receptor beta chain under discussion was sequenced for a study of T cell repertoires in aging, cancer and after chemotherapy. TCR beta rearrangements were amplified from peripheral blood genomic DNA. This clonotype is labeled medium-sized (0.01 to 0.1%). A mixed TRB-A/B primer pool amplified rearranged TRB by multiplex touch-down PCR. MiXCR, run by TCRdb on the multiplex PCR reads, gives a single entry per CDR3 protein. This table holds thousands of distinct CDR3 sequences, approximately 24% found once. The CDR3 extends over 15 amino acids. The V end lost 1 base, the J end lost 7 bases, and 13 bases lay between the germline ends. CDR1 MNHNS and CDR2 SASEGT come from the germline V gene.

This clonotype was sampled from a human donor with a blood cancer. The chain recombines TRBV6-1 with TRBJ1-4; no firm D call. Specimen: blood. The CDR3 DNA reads TGTGCCAGCAGTGAAGTAATCTGGGCAGCTGAAAAACTGTTTTTT. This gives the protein CASSEVIWAAEKLFF.